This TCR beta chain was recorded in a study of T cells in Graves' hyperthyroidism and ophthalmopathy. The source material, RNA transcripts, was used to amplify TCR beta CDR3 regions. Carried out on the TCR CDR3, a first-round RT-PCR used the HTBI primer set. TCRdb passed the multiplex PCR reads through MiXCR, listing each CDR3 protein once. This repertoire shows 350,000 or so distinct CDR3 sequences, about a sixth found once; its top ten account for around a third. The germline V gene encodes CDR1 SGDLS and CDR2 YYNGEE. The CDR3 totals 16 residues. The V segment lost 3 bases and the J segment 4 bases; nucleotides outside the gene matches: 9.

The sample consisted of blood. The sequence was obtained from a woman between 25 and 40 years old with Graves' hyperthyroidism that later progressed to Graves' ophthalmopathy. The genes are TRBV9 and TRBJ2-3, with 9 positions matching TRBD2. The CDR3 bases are TGTGCCAGCAGCGGGGGGACGACTAGCGGCCCAGATACGCAGTATTTT. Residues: CASSGGTTSGPDTQYF.